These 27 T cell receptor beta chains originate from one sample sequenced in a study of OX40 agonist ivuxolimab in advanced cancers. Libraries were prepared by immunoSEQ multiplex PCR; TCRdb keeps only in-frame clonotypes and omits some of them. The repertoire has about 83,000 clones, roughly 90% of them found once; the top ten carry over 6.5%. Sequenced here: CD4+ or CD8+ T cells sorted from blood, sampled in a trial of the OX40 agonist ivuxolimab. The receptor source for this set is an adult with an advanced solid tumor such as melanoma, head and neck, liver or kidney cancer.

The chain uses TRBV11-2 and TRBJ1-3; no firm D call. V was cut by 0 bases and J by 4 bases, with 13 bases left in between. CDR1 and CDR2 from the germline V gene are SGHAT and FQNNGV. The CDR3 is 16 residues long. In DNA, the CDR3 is TGTGCCAGCAGCTTAGATTTAGAGGGTATCGGAAACACCATATATTTT. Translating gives CASSLDLEGIGNTIYF. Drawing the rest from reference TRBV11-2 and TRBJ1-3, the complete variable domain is EAGVAQSPRYKIIEKRQSVAFWCNPISGHATLYWYQQILGQGPKLLIQFQNNGVVDDSQLPKDRFSAERLKGVDSTLKIQPAKLEDSAVYLCASSLDLEGIGNTIYFGEGSWLTVV.

CDR3 DNA sequence: TGTGCCAGCAGCTCACCTATGGACAGTTACGAGCAGTACTTC. Protein: CASSSPMDSYEQYF. The chain links TRBV7-6 to TRBJ2-7; D possibly corresponds to TRBD1 (6 bases). The CDR3 has 14 residues. Germline loops: CDR1 SGHVS, CDR2 FNYEAQ. V was cut by 4 bases and J by 4 bases, with 14 bases left in between. Drawing the rest from reference TRBV7-6 and TRBJ2-7, the complete variable domain is GAGVSQSPRYKVTKRGQDVALRCDPISGHVSLYWYRQALGQGPEFLTYFNYEAQQDKSGLPNDRFSAERPEGSISTLTIQRTEQRDSAMYRCASSSPMDSYEQYFGPGTRLTVT.

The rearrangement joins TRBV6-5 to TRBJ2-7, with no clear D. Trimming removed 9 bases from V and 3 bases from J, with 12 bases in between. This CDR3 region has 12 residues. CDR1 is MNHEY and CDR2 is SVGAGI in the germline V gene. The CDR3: CASSAGDYEQYF. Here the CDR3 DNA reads TGTGCCAGTTCCGCTGGGGACTACGAGCAGTACTTC.

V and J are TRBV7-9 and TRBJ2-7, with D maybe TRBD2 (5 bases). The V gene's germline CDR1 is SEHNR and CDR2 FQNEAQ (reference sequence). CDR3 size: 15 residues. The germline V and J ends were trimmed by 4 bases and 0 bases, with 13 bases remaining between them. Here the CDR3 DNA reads TGTGCCAGCAGCTACCAAGGACTGCGCTCCTACGAGCAGTACTTC. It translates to CASSYQGLRSYEQYF.

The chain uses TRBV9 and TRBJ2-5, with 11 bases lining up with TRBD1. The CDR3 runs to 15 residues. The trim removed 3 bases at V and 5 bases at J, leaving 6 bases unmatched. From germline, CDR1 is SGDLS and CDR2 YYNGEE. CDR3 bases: TGTGCCAGCAGCGCGGGACAGGGGGGTTTGGAGACCCAGTACTTC. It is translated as CASSAGQGGLETQYF.

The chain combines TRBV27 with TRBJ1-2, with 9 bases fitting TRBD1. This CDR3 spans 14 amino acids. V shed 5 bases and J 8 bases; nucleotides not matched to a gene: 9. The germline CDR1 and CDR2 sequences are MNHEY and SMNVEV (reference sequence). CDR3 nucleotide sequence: TGTGCCAGCAGTCCCACACAGGGGGCAGGCGGCTACACCTTC. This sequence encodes CASSPTQGAGGYTF.

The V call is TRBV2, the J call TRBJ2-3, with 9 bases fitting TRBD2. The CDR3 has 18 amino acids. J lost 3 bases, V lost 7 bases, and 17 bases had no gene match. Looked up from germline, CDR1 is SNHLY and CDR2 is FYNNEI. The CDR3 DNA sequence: TGTGCCAGCATAGTGTCAAGTGCGGGGGGGCTTATGACAGATACGCAGTATTTT. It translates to CASIVSSAGGLMTDTQYF.

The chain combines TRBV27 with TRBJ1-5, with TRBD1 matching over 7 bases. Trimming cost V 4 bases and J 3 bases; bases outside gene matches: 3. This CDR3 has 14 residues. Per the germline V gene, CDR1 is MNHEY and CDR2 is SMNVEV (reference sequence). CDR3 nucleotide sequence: TGTGCCAGCAGTTCGACAGGGTCCAATCAGCCCCAGCATTTT. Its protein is CASSSTGSNQPQHF.

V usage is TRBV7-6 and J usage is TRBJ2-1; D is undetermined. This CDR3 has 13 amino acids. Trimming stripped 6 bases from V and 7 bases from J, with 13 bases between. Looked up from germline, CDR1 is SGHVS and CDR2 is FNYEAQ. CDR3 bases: TGTGCCAGCAGTCTAAGACTGGGGAATGAGCAGTTCTTC. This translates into CASSLRLGNEQFF.

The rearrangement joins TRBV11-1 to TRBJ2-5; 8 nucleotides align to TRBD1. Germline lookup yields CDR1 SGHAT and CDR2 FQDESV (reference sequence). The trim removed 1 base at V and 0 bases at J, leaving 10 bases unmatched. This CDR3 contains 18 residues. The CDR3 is CASSLDYRTGIYQETQYF. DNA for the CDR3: TGTGCCAGCAGCTTAGATTATCGGACAGGGATTTACCAAGAGACCCAGTACTTC.

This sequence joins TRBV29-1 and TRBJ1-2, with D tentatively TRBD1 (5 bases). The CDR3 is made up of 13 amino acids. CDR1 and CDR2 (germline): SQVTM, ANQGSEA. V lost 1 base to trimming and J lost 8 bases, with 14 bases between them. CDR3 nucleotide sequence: TGCAGCGTTGAAGGGGGCGAGGGTGCGGGCTACACCTTC. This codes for CSVEGGEGAGYTF.

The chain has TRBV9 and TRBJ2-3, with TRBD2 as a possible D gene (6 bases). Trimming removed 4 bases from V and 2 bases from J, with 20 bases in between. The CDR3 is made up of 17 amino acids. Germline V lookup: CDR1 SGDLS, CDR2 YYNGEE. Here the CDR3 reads CASSQAGATPVTDTQYF. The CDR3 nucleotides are TGTGCCAGCAGCCAAGCGGGTGCTACCCCGGTCACAGATACGCAGTATTTT.

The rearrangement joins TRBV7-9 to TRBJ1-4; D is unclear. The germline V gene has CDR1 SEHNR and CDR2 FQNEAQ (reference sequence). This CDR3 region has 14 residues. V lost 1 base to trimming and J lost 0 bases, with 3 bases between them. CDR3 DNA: TGTGCCAGCAGCTTAGACGCAACTAATGAAAAACTGTTTTTT. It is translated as CASSLDATNEKLFF.

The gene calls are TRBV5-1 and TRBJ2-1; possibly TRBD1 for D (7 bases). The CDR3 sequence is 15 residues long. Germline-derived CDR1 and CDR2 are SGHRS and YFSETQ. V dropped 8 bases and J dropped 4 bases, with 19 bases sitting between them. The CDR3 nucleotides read TGCGCCAGTAAGACAGGGAGCGGGTTTTACAATGAGCAGTTCTTC. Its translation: CASKTGSGFYNEQFF.

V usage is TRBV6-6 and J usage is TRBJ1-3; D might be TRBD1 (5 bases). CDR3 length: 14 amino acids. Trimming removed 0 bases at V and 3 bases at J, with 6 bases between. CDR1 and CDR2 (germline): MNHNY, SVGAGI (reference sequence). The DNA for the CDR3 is TGTGCCAGCAGTTACTCAGGGGATGGAAACACCATATATTTT. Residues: CASSYSGDGNTIYF.

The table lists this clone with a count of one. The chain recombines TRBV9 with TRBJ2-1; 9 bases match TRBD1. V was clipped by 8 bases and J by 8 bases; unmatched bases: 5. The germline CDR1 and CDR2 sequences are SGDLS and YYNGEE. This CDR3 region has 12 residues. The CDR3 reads CAREQGADEQFF. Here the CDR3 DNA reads TGTGCCAGAGAACAGGGGGCCGATGAGCAGTTCTTC.

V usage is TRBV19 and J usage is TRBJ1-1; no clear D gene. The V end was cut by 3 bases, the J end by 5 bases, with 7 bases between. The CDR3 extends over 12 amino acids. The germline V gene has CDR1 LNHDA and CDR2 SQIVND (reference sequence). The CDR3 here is CASSIMGTEAFF. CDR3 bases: TGTGCCAGTAGTATTATGGGGACTGAAGCTTTCTTT.

The DNA of the CDR3 is TGCGCCAGCAGCCAATTTGAGGCGGGGGAGGCCTCCTACAATGAGCAGTTCTTC. Its protein product is CASSQFEAGEASYNEQFF. The chain has TRBV4-1 and TRBJ2-1; TRBD2 aligns across 7 bases. CDR3 size: 18 residues. Germline assignment: CDR1 MGHRA and CDR2 YSYEKL. The junction had 10 bases not matched to a gene; V was cut back by 2 bases and J by 0 bases.

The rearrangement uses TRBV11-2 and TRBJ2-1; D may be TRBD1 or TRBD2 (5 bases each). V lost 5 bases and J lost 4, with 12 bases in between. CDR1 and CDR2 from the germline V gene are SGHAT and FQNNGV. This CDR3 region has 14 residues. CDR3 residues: CASSVGTEYNEQFF. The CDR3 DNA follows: TGTGCCAGCAGCGTCGGGACCGAATACAATGAGCAGTTCTTC.

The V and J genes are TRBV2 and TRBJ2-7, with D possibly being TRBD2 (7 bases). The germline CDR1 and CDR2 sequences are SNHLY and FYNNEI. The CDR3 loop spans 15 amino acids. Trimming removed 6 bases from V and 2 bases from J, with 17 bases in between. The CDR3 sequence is CASRVGRGQPYEQYF. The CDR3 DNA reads TGTGCCAGCAGGGTCGGGCGGGGGCAACCCTACGAGCAGTACTTC.

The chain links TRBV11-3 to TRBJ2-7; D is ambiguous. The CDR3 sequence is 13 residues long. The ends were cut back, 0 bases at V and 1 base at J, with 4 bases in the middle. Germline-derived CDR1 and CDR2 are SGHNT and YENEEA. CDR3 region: CASSLEGSYEQYF. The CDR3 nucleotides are TGTGCCAGCAGCTTAGAAGGGTCCTACGAGCAGTACTTC.

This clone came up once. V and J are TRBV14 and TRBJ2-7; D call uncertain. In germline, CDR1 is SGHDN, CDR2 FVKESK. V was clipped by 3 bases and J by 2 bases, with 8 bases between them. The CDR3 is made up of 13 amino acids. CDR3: CASSHGTTYEQYF. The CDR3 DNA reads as TGTGCCAGCAGCCACGGTACTACCTACGAGCAGTACTTC.

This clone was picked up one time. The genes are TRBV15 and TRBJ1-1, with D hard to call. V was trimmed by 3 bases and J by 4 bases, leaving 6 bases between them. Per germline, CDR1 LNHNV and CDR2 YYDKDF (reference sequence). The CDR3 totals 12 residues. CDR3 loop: CATSRGSTEAFF. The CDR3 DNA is TGTGCCACCAGCAGGGGGAGCACTGAAGCTTTCTTT.

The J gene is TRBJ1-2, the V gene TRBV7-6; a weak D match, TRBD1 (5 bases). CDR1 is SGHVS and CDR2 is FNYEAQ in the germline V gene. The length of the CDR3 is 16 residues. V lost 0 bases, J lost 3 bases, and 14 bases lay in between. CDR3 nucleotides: TGTGCCAGCAGCTTAGCTTCGGAGGGGCTCGACTATGGCTACACCTTC. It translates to CASSLASEGLDYGYTF.

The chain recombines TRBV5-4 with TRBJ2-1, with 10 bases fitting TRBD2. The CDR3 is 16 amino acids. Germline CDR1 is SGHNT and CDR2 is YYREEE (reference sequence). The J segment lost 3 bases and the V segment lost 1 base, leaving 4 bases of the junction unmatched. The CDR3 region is CASSLSSGGFYNEQFF. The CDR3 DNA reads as TGTGCCAGCAGCTTGTCTAGCGGGGGTTTCTACAATGAGCAGTTCTTC. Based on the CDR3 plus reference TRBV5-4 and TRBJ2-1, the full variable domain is ETGVTQSPTHLIKTRGQQVTLRCSSQSGHNTVSWYQQALGQGPQFIFQYYREEENGRGNFPPRFSGLQFPNYSSELNVNALELDDSALYLCASSLSSGGFYNEQFFGPGTRLTVL.

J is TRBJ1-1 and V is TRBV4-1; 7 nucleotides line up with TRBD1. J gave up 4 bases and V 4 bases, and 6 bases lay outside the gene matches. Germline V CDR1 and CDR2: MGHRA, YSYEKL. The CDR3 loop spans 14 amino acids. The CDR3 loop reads CASSPGEGATEAFF. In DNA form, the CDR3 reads TGCGCCAGCAGCCCCGGGGAGGGGGCCACTGAAGCTTTCTTT.

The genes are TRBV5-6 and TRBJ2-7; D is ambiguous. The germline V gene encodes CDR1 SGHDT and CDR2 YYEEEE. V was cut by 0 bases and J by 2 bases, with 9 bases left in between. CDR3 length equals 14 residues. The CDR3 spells CASSLGVATYEQYF. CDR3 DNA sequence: TGTGCCAGCAGCTTGGGTGTGGCTACCTACGAGCAGTACTTC.